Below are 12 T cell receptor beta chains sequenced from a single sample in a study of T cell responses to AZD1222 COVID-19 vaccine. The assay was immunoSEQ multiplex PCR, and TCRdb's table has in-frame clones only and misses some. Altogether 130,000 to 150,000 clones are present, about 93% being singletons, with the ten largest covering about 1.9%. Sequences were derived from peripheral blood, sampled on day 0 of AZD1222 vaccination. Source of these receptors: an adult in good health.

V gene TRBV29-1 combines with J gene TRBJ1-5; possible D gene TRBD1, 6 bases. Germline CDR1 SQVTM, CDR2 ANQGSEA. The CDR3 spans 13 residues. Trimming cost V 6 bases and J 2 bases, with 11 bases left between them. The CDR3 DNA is TGCAGCGTGGTGGCAGGGGGCAATCAGCCCCAGCATTTT. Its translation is CSVVAGGNQPQHF.

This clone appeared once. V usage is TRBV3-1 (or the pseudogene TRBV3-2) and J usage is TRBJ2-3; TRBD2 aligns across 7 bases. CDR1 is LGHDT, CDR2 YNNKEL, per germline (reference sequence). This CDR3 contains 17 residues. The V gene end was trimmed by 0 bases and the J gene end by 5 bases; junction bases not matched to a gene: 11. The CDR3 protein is CASSQELGGGERDTQYF. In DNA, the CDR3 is TGTGCCAGCAGCCAAGAGTTGGGGGGGGGAGAAAGAGATACGCAGTATTTT.

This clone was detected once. For the CDR3, the DNA is TGTGCCTGGAGTGCCGGAGAGACCCAGTACTTC. It specifies CAWSAGETQYF. V and J are TRBV30 and TRBJ2-5; D unclear. The germline gives CDR1 GTSNPN, CDR2 SVGIG (reference sequence). V was shortened by 1 base and J by 4 bases, with 4 bases between the two germline ends. The CDR3 consists of 11 residues.

The CDR3 loop reads CASTTTGVGNQPQHF. The CDR3 nucleotides are TGTGCCAGTACTACGACAGGGGTAGGCAATCAGCCCCAGCATTTT. The rearrangement joins TRBV19 to TRBJ1-5, with TRBD1 identical over 8 bases. The V segment lost 7 bases and the J segment 2 bases; nucleotides outside the gene matches: 7. Germline V gene sequence: CDR1 LNHDA, CDR2 SQIVND (reference sequence). This CDR3 has 15 amino acids.

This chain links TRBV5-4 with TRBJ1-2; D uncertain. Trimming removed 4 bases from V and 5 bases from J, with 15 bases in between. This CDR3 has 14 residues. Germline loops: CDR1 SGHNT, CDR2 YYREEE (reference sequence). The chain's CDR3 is CASSLQDGYYGYTF. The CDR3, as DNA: TGTGCCAGCAGCCTCCAGGACGGTTATTATGGCTACACCTTC.

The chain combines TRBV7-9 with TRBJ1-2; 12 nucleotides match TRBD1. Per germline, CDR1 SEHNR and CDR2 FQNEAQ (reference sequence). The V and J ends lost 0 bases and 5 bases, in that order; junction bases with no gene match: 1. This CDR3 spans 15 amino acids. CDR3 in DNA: TGTGCCAGCAGCTTAGCGGGACAGGGGGCTTATGGCTACACCTTC. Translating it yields CASSLAGQGAYGYTF.

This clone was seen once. CDR3 sequence (DNA): TGTGCCAGCAGTTTTATCGCCACTGAAGCTTTCTTT. Its protein is CASSFIATEAFF. The chain employs TRBV6-6 and TRBJ1-1, with no clear D. V was pared by 4 bases and J by 4 bases, with 7 bases between. The CDR3 totals 12 residues. Germline CDR1 and CDR2: MNHNY and SVGAGI (reference sequence).

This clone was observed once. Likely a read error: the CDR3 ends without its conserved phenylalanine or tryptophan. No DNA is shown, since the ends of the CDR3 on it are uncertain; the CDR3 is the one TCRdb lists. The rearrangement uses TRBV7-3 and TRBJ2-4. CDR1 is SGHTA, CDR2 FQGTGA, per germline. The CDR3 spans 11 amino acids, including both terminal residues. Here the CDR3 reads CASSLIKECLS.

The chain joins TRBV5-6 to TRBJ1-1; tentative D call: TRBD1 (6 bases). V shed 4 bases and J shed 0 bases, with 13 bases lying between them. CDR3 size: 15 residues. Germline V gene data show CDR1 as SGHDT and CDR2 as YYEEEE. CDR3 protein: CASSTRTEMNTEAFF. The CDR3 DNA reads TGTGCCAGCAGCACCAGGACAGAAATGAACACTGAAGCTTTCTTT.

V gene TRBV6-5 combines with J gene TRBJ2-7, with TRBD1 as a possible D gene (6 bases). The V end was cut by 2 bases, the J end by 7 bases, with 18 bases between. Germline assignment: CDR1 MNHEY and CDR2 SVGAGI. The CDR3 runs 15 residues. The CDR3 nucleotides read TGTGCCAGCAGTTACCAGGGCAGGGGTTCGGGGGAGCAGTACTTC. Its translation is CASSYQGRGSGEQYF.

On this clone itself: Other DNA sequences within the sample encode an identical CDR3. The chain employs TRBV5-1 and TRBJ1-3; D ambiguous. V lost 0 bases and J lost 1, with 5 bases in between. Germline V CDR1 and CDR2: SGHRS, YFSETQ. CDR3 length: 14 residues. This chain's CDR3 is CASSLGRSGNTIYF. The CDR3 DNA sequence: TGCGCCAGCAGCTTGGGCAGATCTGGAAACACCATATATTTT.

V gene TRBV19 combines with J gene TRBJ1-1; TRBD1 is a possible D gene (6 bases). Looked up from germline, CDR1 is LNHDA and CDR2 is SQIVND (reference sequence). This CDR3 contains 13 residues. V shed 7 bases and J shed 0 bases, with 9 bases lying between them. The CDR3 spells CASMDRVNTEAFF. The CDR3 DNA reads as TGTGCCAGTATGGACAGAGTGAACACTGAAGCTTTCTTT.